The present T cell receptor beta chain was sequenced within a study of cytomegalovirus exposure and HLA in healthy donors. About the research overall: There were several hundred genotyped donors. Of these, 81% fell in the genetic ancestry cluster associated with self-reported Caucasian donors.

These donors counted as nominally healthy when sampled, but unrecorded immune exposures were likely. Trimming took 4 bases from V and 5 from J; bases not matched to a gene: 1. The CDR3 runs 12 residues. Looked up from germline, CDR1 is SGDLS and CDR2 is YYNGEE. To note about this clone: Its antigen is unknown.

The PCR ran on 60 Vbeta and 13 Jbeta primers. Libraries were prepared by immunoSEQ multiplex PCR; TCRdb keeps only in-frame clonotypes and omits some of them. Among about 160,000 clones listed, about 80% were seen once. General study results and limits: Later work found most CMV-associated TCR beta chains apparently HLA-restricted.

This sequence was found in a man aged 25-45 years in good health and CMV-seropositive. This chain connects TRBV9 to TRBJ2-5; 8 nucleotides line up with TRBD2. Source material: PBMCs. In DNA form, the CDR3 reads TGTGCCAGCAGCTCGGGAGGGGAGACCCAGTACTTC. This sequence encodes CASSSGGETQYF.